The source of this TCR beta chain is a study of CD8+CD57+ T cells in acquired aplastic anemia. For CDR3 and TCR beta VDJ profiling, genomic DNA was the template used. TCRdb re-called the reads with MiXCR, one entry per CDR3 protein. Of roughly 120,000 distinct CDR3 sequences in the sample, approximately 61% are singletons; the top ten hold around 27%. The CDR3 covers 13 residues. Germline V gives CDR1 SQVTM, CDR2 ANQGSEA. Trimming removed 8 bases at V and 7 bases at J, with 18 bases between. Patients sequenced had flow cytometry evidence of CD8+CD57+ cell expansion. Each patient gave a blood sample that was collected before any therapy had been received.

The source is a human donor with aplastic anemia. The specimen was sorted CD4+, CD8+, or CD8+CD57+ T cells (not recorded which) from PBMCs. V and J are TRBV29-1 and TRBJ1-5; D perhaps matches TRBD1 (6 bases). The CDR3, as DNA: TGCAGCATTCGGACAGTGGAGGGCCAGCCCCAGCATTTT. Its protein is CSIRTVEGQPQHF.